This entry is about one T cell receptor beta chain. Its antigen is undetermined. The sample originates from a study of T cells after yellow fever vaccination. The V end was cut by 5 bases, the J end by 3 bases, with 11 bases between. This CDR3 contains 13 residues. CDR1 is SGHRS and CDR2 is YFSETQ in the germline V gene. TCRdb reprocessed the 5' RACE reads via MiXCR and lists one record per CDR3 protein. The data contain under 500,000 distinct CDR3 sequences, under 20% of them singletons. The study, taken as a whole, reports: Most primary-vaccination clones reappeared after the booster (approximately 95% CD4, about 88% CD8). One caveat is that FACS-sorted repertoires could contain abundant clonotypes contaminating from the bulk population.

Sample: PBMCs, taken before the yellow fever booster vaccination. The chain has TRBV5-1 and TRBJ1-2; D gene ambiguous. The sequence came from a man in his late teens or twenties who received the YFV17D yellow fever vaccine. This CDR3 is CASSYSEDYGYTF. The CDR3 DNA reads TGCGCCAGCAGTTATTCGGAGGACTATGGCTACACCTTC. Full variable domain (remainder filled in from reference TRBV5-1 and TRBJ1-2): KAGVTQTPRYLIKTRGQQVTLSCSPISGHRSVSWYQQTPGQGLQFLFEYFSETQRNKGNFPGRFSGRQFSNSRSEMNVSTLELGDSALYLCASSYSEDYGYTFGSGTRLTVV.